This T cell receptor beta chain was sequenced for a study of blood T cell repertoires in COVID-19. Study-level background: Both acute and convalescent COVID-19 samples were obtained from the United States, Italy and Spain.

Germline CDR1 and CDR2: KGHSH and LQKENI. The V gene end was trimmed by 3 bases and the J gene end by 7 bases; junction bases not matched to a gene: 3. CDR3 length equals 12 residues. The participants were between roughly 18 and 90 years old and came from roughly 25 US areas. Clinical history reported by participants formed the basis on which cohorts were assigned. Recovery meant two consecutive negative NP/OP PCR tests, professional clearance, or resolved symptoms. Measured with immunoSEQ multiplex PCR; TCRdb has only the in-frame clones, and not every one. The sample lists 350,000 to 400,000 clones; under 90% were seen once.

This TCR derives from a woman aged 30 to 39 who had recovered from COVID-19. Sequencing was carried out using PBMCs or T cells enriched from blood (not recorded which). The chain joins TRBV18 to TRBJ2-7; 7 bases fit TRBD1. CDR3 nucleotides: TGTGCCAGCTCACCGGGACAGTCAGAGCAGTACTTC. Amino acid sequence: CASSPGQSEQYF.